These 30 T cell receptor beta chains were sequenced from one sample in a study of T cells in Graves' hyperthyroidism and ophthalmopathy. TCR beta CDR3 regions were amplified from RNA. The HTBI primer set served for first-round RT-PCR of the TCR CDR3. TCRdb reprocessed the multiplex PCR reads with MiXCR, giving one entry per CDR3 protein. The repertoire holds around 480,000 distinct CDR3 sequences, with approximately 15% as singletons. The material sequenced was blood. These receptor sequences come from a woman in her late teens or twenties with Graves' hyperthyroidism.

The sample holds a few counts of this clonotype. The chain links TRBV5-1 to TRBJ2-2, with 10 bases that match TRBD2. With V trimmed by 4 bases and J by 5 bases, 14 bases remained unmatched. The V gene's germline CDR1 is SGHRS and CDR2 YFSETQ. The CDR3 sequence is 18 residues long. CDR3 sequence reads: CASSGLWASGSDTGELFF. CDR3 DNA: TGCGCCAGCAGCGGACTTTGGGCTAGCGGGAGCGATACCGGGGAGCTGTTTTTT.

The rearrangement joins TRBV6-5 to TRBJ2-7; the D call may be TRBD1 or TRBD2 (7 bases each). Germline CDR1 reads MNHEY; CDR2 reads SVGAGI. The CDR3 sequence is 14 residues long. Trimming stripped 4 bases from V and 2 bases from J, with 12 bases between. The DNA of the CDR3 is TGTGCCAGCAGTTCAGGGGGGGTCCCCTACGAGCAGTACTTC. This sequence encodes CASSSGGVPYEQYF.

There are many counts of this clonotype. The chain is built from TRBV11-2 and TRBJ1-1; possible D gene TRBD1, 5 bases. CDR3 length equals 14 residues. Per the germline V gene, CDR1 is SGHAT and CDR2 is FQNNGV. V was pared by 4 bases and J by 10 bases, with 19 bases between. The DNA for the CDR3 is TGTGCCAGCAGCTATCTAACGGGGCGGGAAGGAGCTTTCTTT. Residues: CASSYLTGREGAFF.

This clonotype was seen repeatedly, ten times or more. The chain couples TRBV6-1 to TRBJ2-1; D possibly corresponds to TRBD2 (5 bases). V was trimmed by 6 bases and J by 4 bases, leaving 16 bases between them. Germline values: CDR1 MNHNS, CDR2 SASEGT. This CDR3 region has 15 residues. CDR3 protein: CASSAEGDVYNEQFF. For the CDR3, the DNA is TGTGCCAGCAGCGCAGAGGGTGATGTTTACAATGAGCAGTTCTTC.

The chain employs TRBV15 and TRBJ1-2; D is perhaps TRBD1 (5 bases). With 8 bases removed from V and 8 bases from J, the gap between germline ends came to 21 bases. This CDR3 comprises 14 residues. The germline CDR1 and CDR2 sequences are LNHNV and YYDKDF (reference sequence). The CDR3 sequence is CATRTGVSVTGYTF. CDR3 DNA sequence: TGTGCCACCCGAACGGGGGTCTCAGTTACGGGCTACACCTTC. Full variable domain (missing parts from reference TRBV15 and TRBJ1-2): DAMVIQNPRYQVTQFGKPVTLSCSQTLNHNVMYWYQQKSSQAPKLLFHYYDKDFNNEADTPDNFQSRRPNTSFCFLDIRSPGLGDTAMYLCATRTGVSVTGYTFGSGTRLTVV.

In this sample, this clonotype turned up many times. The chain couples TRBV6-1 to TRBJ2-7; a weak D match, TRBD1 (5 bases). The germline V gene has CDR1 MNHNS and CDR2 SASEGT. The V gene lost 6 bases and the J gene lost 0 bases, with 15 bases spanning the gap. The CDR3 contains 15 residues. CDR3 in DNA: TGTGCCAGCAGGCTCGGGCAGGGAAGCTCCTACGAGCAGTACTTC. Its protein product is CASRLGQGSSYEQYF.

This clonotype was recorded a few times. The V gene is TRBV3-1, the J gene TRBJ1-1, with TRBD1 identical over 9 bases. V was pared by 4 bases and J by 5 bases, with 8 bases of the junction left unmatched. The CDR3 consists of 15 residues. CDR1 is LGHDT, CDR2 YNNKEL, per germline (reference sequence). The DNA for the CDR3 is TGTGCCAGCAGCCGTCCACAGGGGGCCGGGACTGAAGCTTTCTTT. Its translation is CASSRPQGAGTEAFF.

This clonotype was found many times. This sequence joins TRBV10-3 and TRBJ1-2, with 9 bases fitting TRBD1. The CDR3 consists of 13 residues. Germline V gene sequence: CDR1 ENHRY, CDR2 SYGVKD. The V segment lost 6 bases and the J segment 8 bases; nucleotides outside the gene matches: 7. The CDR3 DNA reads as TGTGCCATCAGGGATACAGGGGGCTCAGGCTACACCTTC. Protein: CAIRDTGGSGYTF.

This clonotype was picked up many times. V gene TRBV30 combines with J gene TRBJ1-1; D ambiguous. The CDR3 loop spans 12 amino acids. Germline V CDR1 and CDR2: GTSNPN, SVGIG (reference sequence). Trimming pared 0 bases from V and 3 bases from J, leaving 5 bases between. The CDR3 DNA sequence: TGTGCCTGGAGTGTCGAGGACACTGAAGCTTTCTTT. Translating gives CAWSVEDTEAFF. The variable domain in full, completed from reference TRBV30 and TRBJ1-1, reads SQTIHQWPATLVQPVGSPLSLECTVEGTSNPNLYWYRQAAGRGLQLLFYSVGIGQISSEVPQNLSASRPQDRQFILSSKKLLLSDSGFYLCAWSVEDTEAFFGQGTRLTVV.

The chain has TRBV11-2 and TRBJ2-3; TRBD2 aligns across 7 bases. Germline V lookup: CDR1 SGHAT, CDR2 FQNNGV. This CDR3 has 17 amino acids. V trimming: 0 bases; J trimming: 1 base; junction bases outside the gene matches: 7. The CDR3: CASSLDWTRGGTDTQYF. DNA for the CDR3: TGTGCCAGCAGCTTAGATTGGACTAGAGGTGGCACAGATACGCAGTATTTT.

This clonotype has at least ten counts. This chain links TRBV7-8 with TRBJ1-5; tentative D call: TRBD1 (5 bases). The CDR3 totals 15 residues. Trimming left V 1 base short and J 2 bases short, with 9 bases between. Germline lookup yields CDR1 SGHVS and CDR2 FQNEAQ. The CDR3 is CASSLVGEGNQPQHF. CDR3 bases: TGTGCCAGCAGCTTAGTAGGGGAGGGCAATCAGCCCCAGCATTTT.

This clonotype has only a few counts. J is TRBJ2-7 and V is TRBV20-1; 7 nucleotides agree with TRBD2. V lost 5 bases, J lost 4 bases, and 2 bases stayed unmatched. The length of the CDR3 is 11 residues. Germline loops: CDR1 DFQATT, CDR2 SNEGSKA (reference sequence). This CDR3 is CSAASGYEQYF. The CDR3, as DNA: TGCAGTGCTGCTAGCGGTTACGAGCAGTACTTC.

Details on this clonotype: A much larger clone sits a single nucleotide away, making a read error possible. The V and J genes are TRBV6-5 and TRBJ2-1; D gene uncertain. This CDR3 is 11 amino acids long. V was cut by 4 bases and J by 6 bases, with 4 bases left in between. Germline V lookup: CDR1 MNHEY, CDR2 SVGAGI. In nucleotides, the CDR3 is TGTGCCAGCAGTTGGTCCAATGAGCAGTTCTTC. Translating gives CASSWSNEQFF.

This clonotype was picked up many times. The gene calls are TRBV19 and TRBJ2-7, with 10 bases fitting TRBD2. The CDR3 consists of 15 residues. The ends lost 6 bases at V and 5 bases at J; junction bases unmatched: 10. From germline, CDR1 is LNHDA and CDR2 SQIVND (reference sequence). CDR3 nucleotide sequence: TGTGCCAGTAGCCCGGGTAGCGGGAGGAGAAACGAGCAGTACTTC. Translation: CASSPGSGRRNEQYF.

At least ten counts were recorded for this clonotype. The V and J genes are TRBV25-1 and TRBJ2-6; D unresolved. Trimming removed 1 base at V and 2 bases at J, with 6 bases between. The CDR3 loop spans 15 amino acids. Per the germline V gene, CDR1 is MGHDK and CDR2 is SYGVNS. CDR3 DNA: TGTGCCAGCAGTGAATCCCCTGCTGGGGCCAACGTCCTGACTTTC. Protein product: CASSESPAGANVLTF.

The CDR3 DNA follows: TGTGCCAGCAGCCTACTCGGGGGGCAGGTTACCGGGGAGCTGTTTTTT. This gives the protein CASSLLGGQVTGELFF. The chain recombines TRBV9 with TRBJ2-2, with a possible D match to TRBD2 (7 bases). Germline-derived CDR1 and CDR2 are SGDLS and YYNGEE. The CDR3 length is 16 residues. Trimming took off 4 bases at V and 5 bases at J, with 18 bases between the two ends. Combining the CDR3 with reference TRBV9 and TRBJ2-2 gives the whole variable domain DSGVTQTPKHLITATGQRVTLRCSPRSGDLSVYWYQQSLDQGLQFLIQYYNGEERAKGNILERFSAQQFPDLHSELNLSSLELGDSALYFCASSLLGGQVTGELFFGEGSRLTVL.

This clonotype was found many times. This chain joins TRBV5-1 and TRBJ2-7; 12 bases line up with TRBD2. V was pared by 0 bases and J by 7 bases, with 8 bases of the junction left unmatched. The CDR3 is 16 amino acids. Germline assignment: CDR1 SGHRS and CDR2 YFSETQ. The CDR3 bases are TGCGCCAGCAGCTTGGAGCGACTAGCGGGAGAGGGTGAGCAGTACTTC. Its translation: CASSLERLAGEGEQYF.

V gene TRBV20-1 combines with J gene TRBJ2-1; D is perhaps TRBD1 or TRBD2 (5 bases each). V was shortened by 6 bases and J by 4 bases, with 19 bases between the two germline ends. From germline, CDR1 is DFQATT and CDR2 SNEGSKA (reference sequence). The CDR3 runs 15 residues. In nucleotides, the CDR3 is TGCAGTGCCCACGACCCGGGGACCGGGTACAATGAGCAGTTCTTC. It specifies CSAHDPGTGYNEQFF.

This clonotype was seen at least ten times. The rearrangement links TRBV5-1 to TRBJ1-2; 9 nucleotides line up with TRBD1. Trimming at V came to 1 base and at J to 6 bases, leaving 10 bases not matched to a gene. The CDR3 spans 16 residues. Germline lookup yields CDR1 SGHRS and CDR2 YFSETQ. The CDR3 sequence: CASSLYRGPGQDGYTF. The CDR3 nucleotides read TGCGCCAGCAGCTTGTACAGGGGGCCTGGGCAGGATGGCTACACCTTC.

This clonotype was counted at least ten times. The chain employs TRBV19 and TRBJ1-1, with 7 bases identical to TRBD1. Germline CDR1 LNHDA, CDR2 SQIVND (reference sequence). There are 16 residues in the CDR3. V lost 4 bases to trimming and J lost 0 bases; unmatched junction nucleotides: 8. CDR3 in DNA: TGTGCCAGTAGTACTGACAGGGAGGAGGTGAACACTGAAGCTTTCTTT. It encodes CASSTDREEVNTEAFF.

This clonotype occurred many times. The chain employs TRBV7-8 and TRBJ2-5; 12 bases are a match to TRBD2. The germline CDR1 and CDR2 sequences are SGHVS and FQNEAQ. Losses at the gene ends were 5 bases for V and 4 bases for J; bases not matched to a gene: 5. This CDR3 comprises 15 residues. This CDR3 reads CASSPKGLAGETQYF. Written as DNA, the CDR3 is TGTGCCAGCAGCCCAAAGGGACTAGCGGGAGAGACCCAGTACTTC.

The chain employs TRBV27 and TRBJ2-7; tentatively, D is TRBD1 (5 bases). Germline-derived CDR1 and CDR2 are MNHEY and SMNVEV (reference sequence). Trimming removed 2 bases from V and 0 bases from J, with 8 bases in between. The CDR3 sequence is 14 residues long. The DNA for the CDR3 is TGTGCCAGCAGTTTAACACAGGACTCCTACGAGCAGTACTTC. The encoded protein is CASSLTQDSYEQYF.

This clonotype has ten or more counts. The V call is TRBV24-1, the J call TRBJ1-2; no clear D gene. The V and J ends lost 0 bases and 8 bases respectively, with 12 bases between them. The CDR3 runs to 14 residues. Per germline, CDR1 KGHDR and CDR2 SFDVKD. The CDR3 nucleotides are TGTGCCACCAGTGATTTGAGTGGCGCGGGGGGCTACACCTTC. It is translated as CATSDLSGAGGYTF.

In its sample, this clonotype was seen many times. The CDR3, as DNA: TGTGCCAGCAGTCTCTATCAGGAGCCGAATCAGCCCCAGCATTTT. Residues: CASSLYQEPNQPQHF. J is TRBJ1-5 and V is TRBV27; D is unclear. Per the germline V gene, CDR1 is MNHEY and CDR2 is SMNVEV (reference sequence). Between the trimmed V and J ends, which lost 5 bases and 4 bases, there was a span of 15 bases. The CDR3 totals 15 residues.

This clonotype appeared a few times. The DNA for the CDR3 is TGTGCCAGCAGTGAGGGGTCGGACACTGAAGCTTTCTTT. This gives the protein CASSEGSDTEAFF. The genes are TRBV12-3 or TRBV12-4 and TRBJ1-1; D perhaps matches TRBD1 (5 bases). The CDR3 consists of 13 residues. Trimming pared 5 bases from V and 3 bases from J, leaving 10 bases between.

This clonotype was seen more than once but under ten times. The chain has TRBV7-8 and TRBJ1-2, with a tentative D call TRBD1 (6 bases). Trimming removed 3 bases at V and 2 bases at J, with 13 bases between. CDR3 length: 15 amino acids. Germline V lookup: CDR1 SGHVS, CDR2 FQNEAQ. The CDR3 region is CASSFVLQGNYGYTF. The CDR3 DNA reads as TGTGCCAGCAGCTTCGTCCTACAGGGCAACTATGGCTACACCTTC.

With respect to this clonotype: It may be a read error: a sequence one base away is much more abundant. The genes are TRBV2 and TRBJ1-5, with D perhaps matching TRBD1 (5 bases). Trimming left V 10 bases short and J 4 bases short, with 14 bases between. Looked up from germline, CDR1 is SNHLY and CDR2 is FYNNEI. This CDR3 spans 13 amino acids. The CDR3 DNA reads as TGTGCCAACAGCACCGGGACGAATCAGCCCCAGCATTTT. Amino acid sequence: CANSTGTNQPQHF.

In its sample, this clonotype was seen many times. The rearrangement uses TRBV2 and TRBJ2-3, with D possibly TRBD1 on 6 matching bases. Germline-derived CDR1 and CDR2 are SNHLY and FYNNEI. V was pared by 5 bases and J by 3 bases, with 18 bases between. This CDR3 comprises 16 residues. The CDR3 region is CASSQNLQGWTDTQYF. The CDR3 DNA reads TGTGCCAGCAGTCAAAATTTACAGGGCTGGACAGATACGCAGTATTTT. The variable domain in full, with the rest retrieved from reference TRBV2 and TRBJ2-3, is EPEVTQTPSHQVTQMGQEVILRCVPISNHLYFYWYRQILGQKVEFLVSFYNNEISEKSEIFDDQFSVERPDGSNFTLKIRSTKLEDSAMYFCASSQNLQGWTDTQYFGPGTRLTVL.

At least ten counts were recorded for this clonotype. As DNA, the CDR3 is TGCGCCAGCAGCTCCTCTAGCGTTAGCACAGATACGCAGTATTTT. Translated: CASSSSSVSTDTQYF. The V and J genes are TRBV5-1 and TRBJ2-3, with a tentative D call TRBD2 (6 bases). CDR3 length equals 15 residues. The ends were cut back, 3 bases at V and 0 bases at J, with 11 bases in the middle. CDR1 SGHRS and CDR2 YFSETQ come from the germline V gene.

The table lists this clonotype with many counts. The chain links TRBV5-6 to TRBJ2-3; D perhaps matches TRBD2 (6 bases). This CDR3 is built from 16 residues. Germline values: CDR1 SGHDT, CDR2 YYEEEE. Deletions cut 0 bases from V and 10 bases from J, with 21 bases between. DNA for the CDR3: TGTGCCAGCAGCTTGGCGGCGGGTAGGCCCGGGGGTGCGCAGTATTTT. Translated: CASSLAAGRPGGAQYF.